These 30 T cell receptor beta chains were sequenced from one sample in a study of Ad26.COV2.S vaccination and SARS-CoV-2 variants. Repertoires were generated with immunoSEQ multiplex PCR, while TCRdb's copy carries only in-frame clones and drops some. The repertoire holds about 280,000 clones, with more than 75% as singletons. Treatment noted: around 19 received Ad26.COV2.S at low or high dose, single or two shots; a few received placebo; per-sample allocation not given. Samples analyzed were those drawn on day 63 after the first vaccine or placebo injection. This sample comprised peripheral blood, obtained in a trial of Ad26.COV2.S vaccine versus placebo. The receptor source for this set is a person between 18 and 65 years old who received the Ad26.COV2.S COVID-19 vaccine or a placebo.

This chain uses TRBV4-1 with TRBJ1-5; possible D gene TRBD1, 6 bases. Germline assignment: CDR1 MGHRA and CDR2 YSYEKL. V shed 0 bases and J shed 5 bases, with 14 bases lying between them. This CDR3 has 16 amino acids. The CDR3 reads CASSQEGAGVDQPQHF. The CDR3 nucleotides are TGCGCCAGCAGCCAAGAGGGGGCGGGGGTGGATCAGCCCCAGCATTTT.

This chain connects TRBV4-3 to TRBJ1-1; the D gene is possibly TRBD1 (5 bases). Per the germline V gene, CDR1 is LGHNA and CDR2 is YSLEER. Between the trimmed V and J ends, which lost 0 bases and 7 bases, there was a span of 12 bases. The length of the CDR3 is 14 residues. For the CDR3, the DNA is TGCGCCAGCAGCCAAGATCGGGGGATGGGTGAAGCTTTCTTT. It is translated as CASSQDRGMGEAFF.

Concerning this clone itself: The same CDR3 can be traced to other DNA sequences in this sample. The chain employs TRBV4-1 and TRBJ1-2; no reliable D call. CDR1 and CDR2 from the germline V gene are MGHRA and YSYEKL. Trimming took 1 base from V and 2 from J, leaving 11 bases between them. The CDR3 extends over 15 amino acids. For the CDR3, the DNA is TGCGCCAGCAGCCAAGGGGAAGGGCCCAACTATGGCTACACCTTC. Translation gives CASSQGEGPNYGYTF.

This clone was seen a handful of times. The CDR3 sequence is CASSPDSLKLFF. CDR3 coding DNA: TGTGCCAGCAGCCCGGACAGTCTCAAGCTGTTTTTT. The rearrangement links TRBV7-2 to TRBJ1-4; D may be TRBD1 (6 bases). Germline-derived CDR1 and CDR2 are SGHTA and FQGNSA. The ends were cut back, 5 bases at V and 14 bases at J, with 15 bases in the middle. The CDR3 is made up of 12 amino acids.

This chain links TRBV19 with TRBJ1-4, with TRBD1 identical over 8 bases. V shed 4 bases and J 7 bases; nucleotides not matched to a gene: 8. Germline V gives CDR1 LNHDA, CDR2 SQIVND (reference sequence). This CDR3 is 15 amino acids long. In DNA form, the CDR3 reads TGTGCCAGTAGTACCCAACACGGACAGGGTGAAAAACTGTTTTTT. Amino acid sequence: CASSTQHGQGEKLFF.

The chain uses TRBV6-5 and TRBJ2-7; maybe TRBD1 (5 bases). There are 12 residues in the CDR3. CDR1 MNHEY and CDR2 SVGAGI come from the germline V gene. V lost 6 bases and J lost 3, with 9 bases in between. The CDR3 nucleotides read TGTGCCAGCAGCCAAGACAGCTACGAGCAGTACTTC. Translating gives CASSQDSYEQYF.

This sequence joins TRBV18 and TRBJ2-4; D is perhaps TRBD1 or TRBD2 (5 bases each). The V and J ends lost 2 bases and 8 bases respectively, with 13 bases between them. CDR1 and CDR2 (germline): KGHSH, LQKENI. This CDR3 has 14 residues. CDR3 nucleotide sequence: TGTGCCAGCTCACCAGGGACCATGGCGGACATTCAGTACTTC. Its translation: CASSPGTMADIQYF. The whole variable domain, filled in from reference TRBV18 and TRBJ2-4, reads NAGVMQNPRHLVRRRGQEARLRCSPMKGHSHVYWYRQLPEEGLKFMVYLQKENIIDESGMPKERFSAEFPKEGPSILRIQQVVRGDSAAYFCASSPGTMADIQYFGAGTRLSVL.

The rearrangement links TRBV6-5 to TRBJ1-5, with D perhaps TRBD1 (5 bases). Per the germline V gene, CDR1 is MNHEY and CDR2 is SVGAGI. Trimming shortened V by 6 bases and J by 2 bases, and 14 bases separated the two germline ends. The CDR3 spans 15 residues. CDR3 in amino acids: CASRGGIRGNQPQHF. The CDR3 region has the DNA TGTGCCAGCAGGGGGGGGATTAGGGGCAATCAGCCCCAGCATTTT.

The chain links TRBV21-1 to TRBJ2-1; the D call TRBD2 from the table was never checked on the DNA. TRBV21-1 is deemed a pseudogene. The CDR3 length is 18 residues. The CDR3 DNA is TGTGCCAGCAGCAAAGCTGAAGGACTAGCGGGATGTATCGATGAGCAGTTCTTC. It codes for CASSKAEGLAGCIDEQFF.

The chain employs TRBV5-4 and TRBJ2-5, with D perhaps matching TRBD1 (6 bases). The V end was cut by 2 bases, the J end by 5 bases, with 16 bases between. From germline, CDR1 is SGHNT and CDR2 YYREEE (reference sequence). This CDR3 region has 15 residues. This CDR3 is CASSLNRVSVETQYF. In DNA, the CDR3 is TGTGCCAGCAGCTTAAACAGGGTGTCGGTCGAGACCCAGTACTTC.

This clone was detected only once. The chain joins TRBV7-2 to TRBJ2-5; D remains unclear. The germline V and J ends were trimmed by 5 bases and 1 base, with 17 bases remaining between them. Germline CDR1 and CDR2: SGHTA and FQGNSA. This CDR3 comprises 16 residues. For the CDR3, the DNA is TGTGCCAGCAGCGCGCGACGAGTCCGGGTCCAAGAGACCCAGTACTTC. Amino acid sequence: CASSARRVRVQETQYF.

This chain uses TRBV4-3 with TRBJ2-2, with D tentatively TRBD2 (7 bases). V was pared by 0 bases and J by 4 bases, with 15 bases between. This CDR3 has 17 amino acids. Germline CDR1 LGHNA, CDR2 YSLEER. This chain's CDR3 is CASSQELGGLSTGELFF. CDR3 DNA: TGCGCCAGCAGCCAAGAGCTCGGGGGGCTGTCCACCGGGGAGCTGTTTTTT.

The chain employs TRBV9 and TRBJ2-2; no firm D call. CDR3 length equals 13 residues. Germline V gene sequence: CDR1 SGDLS, CDR2 YYNGEE. Trimming left V 4 bases short and J 7 bases short, with 11 bases between. CDR3 sequence: CASSPQEFGELFF. CDR3 nucleotide sequence: TGTGCCAGCAGCCCCCAGGAGTTCGGGGAGCTGTTTTTT.

The genes are TRBV13 and TRBJ1-4, with D possibly being TRBD1 (5 bases). CDR3 length: 14 residues. Germline loops: CDR1 PRHDT, CDR2 FYEKMQ (reference sequence). With 2 bases removed from V and 4 bases from J, the gap between germline ends came to 8 bases. This chain's CDR3 is CASSLSRDNEKLFF. DNA of the CDR3: TGTGCCAGCAGCTTATCCAGGGATAATGAAAAACTGTTTTTT.

The CDR3 DNA follows: TGTGCCAGCAGTCCTCTTGGGGGGGCGCGGGGCAATCAGCCCCAGCATTTT. This gives the protein CASSPLGGARGNQPQHF. The chain carries TRBV27 and TRBJ1-5, with D tentatively TRBD1 (6 bases). Trimming stripped 5 bases from V and 2 bases from J, with 19 bases between. Germline V gene data show CDR1 as MNHEY and CDR2 as SMNVEV (reference sequence). This CDR3 region has 17 residues.

J is TRBJ1-1 and V is TRBV7-9; D unresolved. Germline CDR1 SEHNR, CDR2 FQNEAQ (reference sequence). V was pared by 2 bases and J by 0 bases, with 10 bases between. The CDR3 is 15 amino acids. This CDR3 reads CASSLIGTMNTEAFF. The CDR3, as DNA: TGTGCCAGCAGCTTAATTGGAACCATGAACACTGAAGCTTTCTTT.

The genes are TRBV18 and TRBJ1-1; the match to TRBD1 covers 8 bases. Trimming took 2 bases from V and 1 from J; bases not matched to a gene: 15. Germline V gene lookup returns CDR1 KGHSH and CDR2 LQKENI. This CDR3 has 19 amino acids. The CDR3 nucleotides read TGTGCCAGCTCACCAGCTTACAAGACAGGGGCGAAAGGGAACACTGAAGCTTTCTTT. As protein: CASSPAYKTGAKGNTEAFF.

The gene calls are TRBV4-3 and TRBJ2-1, with 10 bases lining up with TRBD1. This CDR3 is built from 22 residues. Germline CDR1 LGHNA, CDR2 YSLEER. V shed 3 bases and J 5 bases; nucleotides not matched to a gene: 25. The CDR3 loop is CASSQRIKINRDRGTNDNEQFF. The CDR3 DNA is TGCGCCAGCAGCCAGAGAATAAAGATAAACCGGGACAGGGGCACTAACGACAATGAGCAGTTCTTC.

V is TRBV11-2 and J is TRBJ1-5, with D perhaps TRBD1 (5 bases). The CDR3 contains 13 residues. Germline V CDR1 and CDR2: SGHAT, FQNNGV. V was trimmed by 5 bases and J by 7 bases, leaving 12 bases between them. CDR3: CASSLGRDQPQHF. CDR3 nucleotide sequence: TGTGCCAGCAGCCTCGGCAGGGACCAGCCCCAGCATTTT.

The V gene is TRBV13, the J gene TRBJ2-2; 7 bases map to TRBD2. Germline lookup yields CDR1 PRHDT and CDR2 FYEKMQ (reference sequence). The CDR3 has 20 amino acids. With V trimmed by 5 bases and J by 0 bases, 18 bases remained unmatched. This CDR3 is CASSRRKVAIAGTNTGELFF. The CDR3 DNA follows: TGTGCCAGCAGCCGTCGCAAGGTAGCCATAGCGGGTACGAACACCGGGGAGCTGTTTTTT. Supplemented by reference TRBV13 and TRBJ2-2, the full variable domain reads AAGVIQSPRHLIKEKRETATLKCYPIPRHDTVYWYQQGPGQDPQFLISFYEKMQSDKGSIPDRFSAQQFSDYHSELNMSSLELGDSALYFCASSRRKVAIAGTNTGELFFGEGSRLTVL.

In its sample, this clone was seen once. The chain is built from TRBV19 and TRBJ2-1; 13 bases are shared with TRBD2. Germline V gene lookup returns CDR1 LNHDA and CDR2 SQIVND (reference sequence). Trimming removed 10 bases from V and 7 bases from J; junction bases left unmatched: 4. The CDR3 covers 13 residues. The CDR3 loop is CATWTSGSNEQFF. The CDR3 DNA sequence: TGTGCCACCTGGACTAGCGGGAGTAATGAGCAGTTCTTC.

The rearrangement links TRBV18 to TRBJ1-2; no definite D call. The CDR3 is made up of 14 amino acids. V was trimmed by 0 bases and J by 6 bases, leaving 11 bases between them. The V gene's germline CDR1 is KGHSH and CDR2 LQKENI. The DNA for the CDR3 is TGTGCCAGCTCACCACCCGAGGGATCCCATGGCTACACCTTC. Translated, it gives CASSPPEGSHGYTF.

The J gene is TRBJ1-4, the V gene TRBV25-1, with D hard to call. The CDR3 runs 14 residues. Germline CDR1 and CDR2: MGHDK and SYGVNS. The germline V and J ends were trimmed by 3 bases and 1 base, with 6 bases remaining between them. The CDR3 sequence is CASSDQLTNEKLFF. DNA for the CDR3: TGTGCCAGCAGTGATCAGTTAACTAATGAAAAACTGTTTTTT. The variable domain in full, with the rest retrieved from reference TRBV25-1 and TRBJ1-4, is EADIYQTPRYLVIGTGKKITLECSQTMGHDKMYWYQQDPGMELHLIHYSYGVNSTEKGDLSSESTVSRIRTEHFPLTLESARPSHTSQYLCASSDQLTNEKLFFGSGTQLSVL.

The J gene is TRBJ2-1, the V gene TRBV9, with D unresolved. CDR1 is SGDLS, CDR2 YYNGEE, per germline. The CDR3 has 14 residues. Trimming shortened V by 0 bases and J by 6 bases, and 10 bases separated the two germline ends. The CDR3 region has the DNA TGTGCCAGCAGCGTAGCTGCCCGGACCAATGAGCAGTTCTTC. Its protein product is CASSVAARTNEQFF.

Turning to this clone: This sample also contains other DNA sequences that code for the same CDR3. The chain joins TRBV27 to TRBJ1-5; D ambiguous. Trimming cost V 2 bases and J 4 bases, with 9 bases left between them. CDR3 length: 14 amino acids. The germline gives CDR1 MNHEY, CDR2 SMNVEV (reference sequence). CDR3 region: CASSLRVGNQPQHF. CDR3 in DNA: TGTGCCAGCAGTTTACGGGTGGGTAATCAGCCCCAGCATTTT.

The chain links TRBV11-3 to TRBJ2-3, with D possibly TRBD2 on 7 matching bases. This CDR3 contains 14 residues. Trimming took off 2 bases at V and 5 bases at J, with 11 bases between the two ends. Germline V CDR1 and CDR2: SGHNT, YENEEA. The CDR3 sequence: CASSLQGRGDTQYF. The CDR3 coding sequence is TGTGCCAGCAGCTTACAGGGGAGGGGAGATACGCAGTATTTT.

This clone was seen only once. The chain links TRBV18 to TRBJ1-5; D unresolved. The CDR3 contains 15 residues. Trimming stripped 8 bases from V and 0 bases from J, with 14 bases between. Germline lookup yields CDR1 KGHSH and CDR2 LQKENI. CDR3 loop: CASPVQSYSNQPQHF. The CDR3 nucleotides read TGTGCCAGCCCAGTTCAGAGTTATAGCAATCAGCCCCAGCATTTT.

This clone appeared a single time. The chain combines TRBV18 with TRBJ1-1; no clear D. CDR3 size: 13 residues. CDR1 and CDR2 from the germline V gene are KGHSH and LQKENI. Deletions cut 1 base from V and 6 bases from J, with 9 bases between. CDR3 loop: CASSPQDLSEAFF. In DNA, the CDR3 is TGTGCCAGCTCACCACAAGATCTCTCTGAAGCTTTCTTT. Full variable domain (remainder filled in from reference TRBV18 and TRBJ1-1): NAGVMQNPRHLVRRRGQEARLRCSPMKGHSHVYWYRQLPEEGLKFMVYLQKENIIDESGMPKERFSAEFPKEGPSILRIQQVVRGDSAAYFCASSPQDLSEAFFGQGTRLTVV.

In regard to this clone: At the DNA level, this CDR3 is encoded by other sequences in the same sample as well. The rearrangement joins TRBV6-5 to TRBJ2-7, with 7 bases matching TRBD2. The CDR3 contains 15 residues. Per germline, CDR1 MNHEY and CDR2 SVGAGI. Trimming took 0 bases from V and 3 from J; bases not matched to a gene: 5. The CDR3 sequence is CASSYSSGSSYEQYF. CDR3 in DNA: TGTGCCAGCAGTTACTCTAGCGGGTCGAGCTACGAGCAGTACTTC.

The gene calls are TRBV6-5 and TRBJ2-7; D gene uncertain. Per germline, CDR1 MNHEY and CDR2 SVGAGI. The CDR3 covers 16 residues. V gave up 2 bases and J gave up 1 base, with 15 bases separating them. The CDR3 sequence: CASSYEPTNPSYEQYF. In nucleotides, the CDR3 is TGTGCCAGCAGTTACGAGCCCACCAACCCTTCCTACGAGCAGTACTTC.